A selection of T cell receptor beta chains follows, all from one sample in a study of post-analysis software for immune sequencing data. In TCRdb, the PCR reads were re-called with MiXCR into one record per CDR3 protein. The sample includes fewer than 850,000 distinct CDR3 sequences, roughly 46% of them seen just once. Input material: blood. These receptors originate from a girl aged 5-17 years with multiple sclerosis. CDR3s include the opening cysteine and the closing phenylalanine or tryptophan. The D gene is left open where the match is weak. Clone sizes are given selectively: once, few, many, or a class where the clone is expanded.

>.|.|TRBV6-2/TRBV6-3|TRBJ2-5
TGTGCCAGCAGTTCGGCCGGGGCAGGAGAAGAGACCCAGTACTTC
CASSSAGAGEETQYF
>.|.|TRBV12-5|TRBJ2-5
TGTGCTAGTGGTTTCACCACAGAGCAAGAGACCCAGTACTTC
CASGFTTEQETQYF
>.|.|TRBV20-1|TRBJ2-6
TGCAGTGTTCCTCGTCGGGACCCCGACGTCCTGACTTTC
CSVPRRDPDVLTF
>.|.|TRBV9|TRBJ2-7
TGTGCCAGCAGCGCAGGACCTGATGGGGGCGAGCAGTACTTC
CASSAGPDGGEQYF
>.|TRBD2|TRBV20-1|TRBJ2-7
TGCAGTGCTCCCAAACTAGCGGGGTCCTCCTACGAGCAGTACTTC
CSAPKLAGSSYEQYF
>few|TRBD1|TRBV27|TRBJ2-1
TGTGCCAGCAGTCCCCTACCACCGGGACAGTTAACGGGGTTCTTC
CASSPLPPGQLTGFF
>many|.|TRBV25-1|TRBJ2-6
TGTGCCAGCAGTGAATATGGACCGAACTCTGGGGCCAACGTCCTGACTTTC
CASSEYGPNSGANVLTF
>.|.|TRBV24-1|TRBJ2-3
TGTGCCACCAGTGAGTGGGAGACTAGCACAGATACGCAGTATTTT
CATSEWETSTDTQYF
>.|.|TRBV7-8|TRBJ2-4
TGTGCCAGCAGCTTAGCGGGGACACCTAAAAACATTCAGTACTTC
CASSLAGTPKNIQYF
>.|.|TRBV29-1|TRBJ2-1
TGCAGCGTTGAAGAGGAAGCGGACACCTACAATGAGCAGTTCTTC
CSVEEEADTYNEQFF
>.|TRBD1|TRBV29-1|TRBJ2-7
TGCAGCGTCGCAGGGGGCTTAAGCGCCTACGAGCAGTACTTC
CSVAGGLSAYEQYF
>few|TRBD1|TRBV20-1|TRBJ2-7
TGCAGTGCTAGAGACGGGACAGGGTCCTACGAGCAGTACTTC
CSARDGTGSYEQYF
>.|TRBD2|TRBV7-2|TRBJ2-3
TGTGCCAGCAGCCCCGGACTAGCGGGAGTGTATACGCAGTATTTT
CASSPGLAGVYTQYF
>.|.|TRBV4-2|TRBJ2-5
TGTGCCAGCAGCCAGAGACCCCGGCCGGTTTTTGAGACCCAGTACTTC
CASSQRPRPVFETQYF
>once|TRBD2|TRBV20-1|TRBJ2-7
TGCAGTGCTAGACCAGGGACTAGCGGGACGGGCGAGCAGTACTTC
CSARPGTSGTGEQYF
>few|.|TRBV7-9|TRBJ2-1
TGTGCCAGCAGCCGGGACGGGGCCTACAATGAGCAGTTCTTC
CASSRDGAYNEQFF
>.|TRBD1|TRBV24-1|TRBJ2-5
TGTGCCACCAGTGATTCCTGGACAGGGGGTGGAGAGACCCAGTACTTC
CATSDSWTGGGETQYF
>.|TRBD2|TRBV20-1|TRBJ2-5
TGCAGTGCAGAACTAGCGGGGGTTCAAGAGACCCAGTACTTC
CSAELAGVQETQYF
>few|.|TRBV9|TRBJ2-3
TGTGCCAGCAGTGGGGGGTTGCCAGATACGCAGTATTTT
CASSGGLPDTQYF
>few|TRBD2|TRBV4-2|TRBJ2-1
TGTGCCAGCAGCCAAGATGCGGGAGTCCCCTACAATGAGCAGTTCTTC
CASSQDAGVPYNEQFF
>.|.|TRBV4-1|TRBJ1-1
TGCGCCAGCAGCCAAGAAGGCCGCCAAACTGAAGCTTTCTTT
CASSQEGRQTEAFF
>.|.|TRBV5-1|TRBJ2-7
TGCGACAGCAGCTTAAGACAGAATGAGCAGTACTTC
CDSSLRQNEQYF
>.|.|TRBV20-1|TRBJ1-2
TGCAGTGCTAGAGAGATGGAGACCTATGGCTACACCTTC
CSAREMETYGYTF
>few|.|TRBV12-5|TRBJ2-1
TGTGCTAGTGGTTTGGGTCACAATGAGCAGTTCTTC
CASGLGHNEQFF
>.|.|TRBV4-1|TRBJ2-7
TGCGCCAGCAGCGCATCCCAGACTTACGAGCAGTACTTC
CASSASQTYEQYF
>.|TRBD2|TRBV20-1|TRBJ2-2
TGCAGCGCTAGAGATCCGACTAGCGGGAGGGCGGTCGGGGAGCTGTTTTTT
CSARDPTSGRAVGELFF
>.|TRBD1|TRBV7-9|TRBJ2-7
TGTGCCAGCGCCCAACCGGGACAGGGGGACTACGAGCAGTACTTC
CASAQPGQGDYEQYF
>.|.|TRBV2|TRBJ1-1
TGTGCCAGCAGTGAACTACAGGCAAGCACTGAAGCTTTCTTT
CASSELQASTEAFF
>.|.|TRBV12-3/TRBV12-4|TRBJ2-7
TGTGCCAGCAGTTTAAGGCAATCAGCCGAGCAGTACTTC
CASSLRQSAEQYF
>.|.|TRBV12-3/TRBV12-4|TRBJ2-5
TGTGCCAGCAGTTTCGAGAGATCCCAGACCCAGTACTTC
CASSFERSQTQYF
>.|TRBD1|TRBV5-1|TRBJ2-4
TGCGCCAGCAGCTTGGAAGGGGGCTTGGGACAGGACATAAACATTCAGTACTTC
CASSLEGGLGQDINIQYF
>few|.|TRBV12-3/TRBV12-4|TRBJ2-1
TGTGCCAGCAGGGGTAGGATCCGGGGCAATGAGCAGTTCTTC
CASRGRIRGNEQFF
>.|TRBD1|TRBV10-2|TRBJ2-7
TGCGCCAGCAGTGAATACCAGGGGGCCGACTACGAGCAGTACTTC
CASSEYQGADYEQYF
>few|.|TRBV28|TRBJ2-1
TGTGCCAGCAGTTTATTTGGCCCTCCGGGGAATGAGCAGTTCTTC
CASSLFGPPGNEQFF
>many|.|TRBV4-3|TRBJ2-1
TGCGCCAGCAGCCAAGATAGGCCTTCCGCTGAGCAGTTCTTC
CASSQDRPSAEQFF
>.|.|TRBV6-2/TRBV6-3|TRBJ1-2
TGTGCCAGCAGCACGGGCCTCTATGGCTACACCTTC
CASSTGLYGYTF
>.|TRBD2|TRBV20-1|TRBJ2-7
TGCAGTGCTAGTGACGGACTAGCGCAGAGCTCCTACGAGCAGTACTTC
CSASDGLAQSSYEQYF
>.|TRBD1|TRBV18|TRBJ2-1
TGTGCCAGCTCTCCCGCCCGGACAGGGGCGAACAATGAGCAGTTCTTC
CASSPARTGANNEQFF
>.|TRBD2|TRBV5-1|TRBJ2-5
TGCGCCAGCAGCTTGGGACTAGCGGGAAAAGAGACCCAGTACTTC
CASSLGLAGKETQYF
>.|.|TRBV5-5|TRBJ1-4
TGTGCCAGCCGCCCCTTGTCACGGATTAATGAAAAACTGTTTTTT
CASRPLSRINEKLFF
>.|TRBD2|TRBV6-1|TRBJ2-7
TGTGCCAGCAAACTCGGGACTAGCGTTACCTACGAGCAGTACTTC
CASKLGTSVTYEQYF
>.|.|TRBV30|TRBJ2-3
TGTGCCTGGAGCCGAGGAGGGCCAGGGGATACGCAGTATTTT
CAWSRGGPGDTQYF
>few|.|TRBV20-1|TRBJ2-6
TGCAGTGCTAATCCGTGGGGGCACCCCTCTGGGGCCAACGTCCTGACTTTC
CSANPWGHPSGANVLTF
>.|.|TRBV7-2|TRBJ1-5
TGTGCCAGCAGCACCAGGGGAAATAGCAATCAGCCCCAGCATTTT
CASSTRGNSNQPQHF
>.|.|TRBV29-1|TRBJ1-1
TGCAGCGTCGAAACATCAGGGTGGGCAGGGACTGAAGCTTTCTTT
CSVETSGWAGTEAFF
>once|.|TRBV7-2|TRBJ2-3
TGTGCCAGCAGCCCCAATGGGGTGGGCCTCACAGATACGCAGTATTTT
CASSPNGVGLTDTQYF
>.|.|TRBV7-2|TRBJ2-3
TGTGCCAGCAGCTTTTCCAGCTCGTCGGATACGCAGTATTTT
CASSFSSSSDTQYF
>few|TRBD2|TRBV4-3|TRBJ2-3
TGCGCCAGCAGCCTGTCGGCGGGAGGGTCAGATACGCAGTATTTT
CASSLSAGGSDTQYF
>.|.|TRBV12-3/TRBV12-4|TRBJ1-5
TGTGCCAGCAGCCCCACGGCCAGGGTCTATAGCAATCAGCCCCAGCATTTT
CASSPTARVYSNQPQHF
>.|.|TRBV5-1|TRBJ1-1
TGCGCCAGCAGCCCGGGATGGGGGGCGGACACTGAAGCTTTCTTT
CASSPGWGADTEAFF
>.|.|TRBV13|TRBJ1-1
TGTGCCAGCAGCTTAACAGGAATCGCCACTGAAGCTTTCTTT
CASSLTGIATEAFF
>.|TRBD2|TRBV9|TRBJ2-5
TGTGCCAGCAGCGTAGGTCCTAGCGGGAGAGAGGAGACCCAGTACTTC
CASSVGPSGREETQYF
>few|.|TRBV29-1|TRBJ1-2
TGCAGCGTTGAGTCAGCTTATGGCTACACCTTC
CSVESAYGYTF
>.|TRBD1|TRBV7-3|TRBJ2-4
TGTGCCAGCAGCTTGCAGGACAGGGGCACCCAGTACTTC
CASSLQDRGTQYF
>once|TRBD1|TRBV9|TRBJ2-7
TGTGCCAGCAGCGTCCCCCGGGACAGGGCGTACGAGCAGTACTTC
CASSVPRDRAYEQYF
>.|TRBD1|TRBV3-1|TRBJ1-2
TGTGCCAGCAGCCAAGGGGGAGGGATAGGGGGCGCGTCCTATGGCTACACCTTC
CASSQGGGIGGASYGYTF
>.|.|TRBV7-9|TRBJ2-5
TGTGCCAGCAGCCCGGAGAAGGAACAAGAGACCCAGTACTTC
CASSPEKEQETQYF
>.|.|TRBV7-2|TRBJ1-2
TGTGCCAGCAGCTCCGGGACTCCCAACTATGGCTACACCTTC
CASSSGTPNYGYTF